This passage covers 16 T cell receptor beta chains from one sample sequenced in a study of T cells in Graves' hyperthyroidism and ophthalmopathy. Amplification of TCR beta CDR3 regions was performed using RNA transcripts as template. TCR CDR3 underwent first-round RT-PCR with the HTBI primer set. From the multiplex PCR reads, TCRdb called clonotypes with MiXCR, one entry per CDR3 protein. The table records approximately 590,000 distinct CDR3 sequences, just over 45% of them present only once. The sequencing sample was made of peripheral blood or thyroid tissue (not recorded which). Source of these receptors: a woman under 30 with Graves' hyperthyroidism.

This clonotype was detected ten times or more. The chain combines TRBV2 with TRBJ2-7; TRBD2 agrees at 10 bases. This CDR3 region has 15 residues. Germline CDR1 and CDR2: SNHLY and FYNNEI. J gave up 5 bases and V 4 bases, and 8 bases lay outside the gene matches. CDR3 sequence (DNA): TGTGCCAGCAGTGCCCCGGGACTAGCGAGTAACGAGCAGTACTTC. Translating gives CASSAPGLASNEQYF.

This clonotype was recorded at least ten times. V gene TRBV10-3 combines with J gene TRBJ1-2, with D possibly being TRBD1 (5 bases). This CDR3 comprises 17 residues. The germline CDR1 and CDR2 sequences are ENHRY and SYGVKD. V lost 0 bases and J 2 bases, leaving 16 bases between the germline ends. Here the CDR3 reads CAISESQGRDENYGYTF. CDR3 sequence (DNA): TGTGCCATCAGTGAGTCTCAGGGCAGGGACGAAAACTATGGCTACACCTTC.

At least ten counts were recorded for this clonotype. At one end, the junction sequence differs from germline, possibly due to a read error. The chain joins TRBV2 to TRBJ1-3, with D perhaps TRBD1 (5 bases). The germline V gene has CDR1 SNHLY and CDR2 FYNNEI. The CDR3 has 11 amino acids. The CDR3 coding sequence is TGTGCCAGCAGAGCTGGACAAGCGCCCCTATTT. Translating gives CASRAGQAPLF.

The V call is TRBV6-4, the J call TRBJ2-7; 15 nucleotides align to TRBD2. The CDR3 has 18 residues. In germline, CDR1 is MRHNA, CDR2 SNTAGT. J lost 3 bases, V lost 6 bases, and 12 bases had no gene match. CDR3 in amino acids: CASSDGLAGGDGNYEQYF. The CDR3 DNA reads as TGTGCCAGCAGCGACGGACTAGCGGGAGGGGATGGGAACTACGAGCAGTACTTC.

Notes on this clonotype: Germline is not matched at one junction end, which may reflect a read error. This rearrangement joins TRBV5-1 to TRBJ2-7; TRBD1 matches at 10 bases. Germline V gene data show CDR1 as SGHRS and CDR2 as YFSETQ. This CDR3 is built from 14 residues. In DNA form, the CDR3 reads TGTGCCAGCAGTTATGACAGGGGGCTAAGCGAGCAGTACTTC. Encoded protein: CASSYDRGLSEQYF.

The sample holds a few counts of this clonotype. This clone may be a read error of a much larger clone one base away. This rearrangement joins TRBV7-2 to TRBJ2-5; D is uncertain. The V gene's germline CDR1 is SGHTA and CDR2 FQGNSA. The CDR3 contains 13 residues. The CDR3 region has the DNA TGTGCCAGCAACCGACCAGCGCAAGAGGCCCAGTACTTC. It yields the protein CASNRPAQEAQYF.

This chain uses TRBV19 with TRBJ1-2; 8 bases line up with TRBD1. Germline CDR1 reads LNHDA; CDR2 reads SQIVND (reference sequence). This CDR3 is built from 15 residues. With 3 bases clipped from V and 2 bases from J, the junction kept 5 bases outside the gene matches. The CDR3 sequence: CASSIDRGGNYGYTF. The CDR3 bases are TGTGCCAGTAGTATCGACAGGGGAGGAAACTATGGCTACACCTTC.

This clonotype has at least ten counts. The V gene is TRBV2, the J gene TRBJ1-4; no clear D. The CDR3 sequence is 12 residues long. Germline values: CDR1 SNHLY, CDR2 FYNNEI. The V end lost 7 bases, the J end lost 7 bases, and 10 bases lay between the germline ends. The DNA of the CDR3 is TGTGCCAGCACCGGAAGGGCTGAAAAACTGTTTTTT. Amino acid sequence: CASTGRAEKLFF.

This clonotype has at least ten counts. The chain links TRBV7-6 to TRBJ1-2; D perhaps matches TRBD1 (6 bases). Trimming shortened V by 5 bases and J by 4 bases, and 11 bases separated the two germline ends. This CDR3 comprises 13 residues. From germline, CDR1 is SGHVS and CDR2 FNYEAQ. The CDR3 loop is CASSKRGGYGYTF. CDR3 coding DNA: TGTGCCAGCAGCAAAAGGGGGGGCTATGGCTACACCTTC.

This clonotype has just a few counts. V is TRBV24-1 and J is TRBJ2-5; 9 nucleotides line up with TRBD1. Germline V lookup: CDR1 KGHDR, CDR2 SFDVKD. V shed 3 bases, J shed 3 bases, and the junction held 4 bases outside the gene matches. The CDR3 loop spans 15 amino acids. CDR3 region: CATSDAGTGKETQYF. The CDR3 nucleotides are TGTGCCACCAGTGATGCCGGGACAGGGAAAGAGACCCAGTACTTC.

V is TRBV10-3 and J is TRBJ2-2, with D unresolved. Germline loops: CDR1 ENHRY, CDR2 SYGVKD. The germline V and J ends were trimmed by 1 base and 0 bases, with 9 bases remaining between them. The CDR3 spans 16 residues. The CDR3 loop reads CAISELGASNTGELFF. CDR3 coding DNA: TGTGCCATCAGTGAGTTGGGCGCATCGAACACCGGGGAGCTGTTTTTT.

CDR3 protein: CSATTSGRVREQYF. In nucleotides, the CDR3 is TGCAGTGCCACGACTAGCGGGAGAGTGCGGGAGCAGTACTTC. The chain links TRBV20-1 to TRBJ2-7; TRBD2 matches at 12 bases. CDR1 DFQATT and CDR2 SNEGSKA come from the germline V gene (reference sequence). This CDR3 is 14 amino acids long. V lost 6 bases, J lost 7 bases, and 10 bases stayed unmatched.

V and J are TRBV11-2 and TRBJ1-2; TRBD1 aligns across 8 bases. The CDR3 is 12 residues long. After removal of 8 bases from V and 7 bases from J, the junction contained 6 bases not matched to a gene. Germline lookup yields CDR1 SGHAT and CDR2 FQNNGV. CDR3 residues: CASAQGALGYTF. The CDR3 DNA follows: TGTGCCAGCGCCCAGGGGGCCCTTGGCTACACCTTC. Based on the CDR3 plus reference TRBV11-2 and TRBJ1-2, the full variable domain is EAGVAQSPRYKIIEKRQSVAFWCNPISGHATLYWYQQILGQGPKLLIQFQNNGVVDDSQLPKDRFSAERLKGVDSTLKIQPAKLEDSAVYLCASAQGALGYTFGSGTRLTVV.

Concerning this clonotype: At one boundary the junction diverges from the germline segment, which might be a read error. This chain connects TRBV25-1 to TRBJ1-2; D gene ambiguous. Germline values: CDR1 MGHDK, CDR2 SYGVNS. This CDR3 contains 15 residues. For the CDR3, the DNA is TGCGCCAGCAGCTTGGGAGGGCCTCTTAACTATGGCTACACCTTC. Its protein product is CASSLGGPLNYGYTF.

V is TRBV2 and J is TRBJ1-2; 9 bases map to TRBD1. Per the germline V gene, CDR1 is SNHLY and CDR2 is FYNNEI. The CDR3 runs 15 residues. The trim removed 5 bases at V and 3 bases at J, leaving 7 bases unmatched. CDR3 DNA sequence: TGTGCCAGCAGTCTTACAGGGGGCACCCACTATGGCTACACCTTC. This gives the protein CASSLTGGTHYGYTF.

This clonotype was seen more than once but under ten times. The junction does not match germline at one end; this may be a read error. The genes are TRBV10-3 and TRBJ2-7, with 10 bases matching TRBD2. Germline CDR1 ENHRY, CDR2 SYGVKD. This CDR3 is built from 16 residues. CDR3 protein: CASSSTSGTRPYEQYF. The CDR3 region has the DNA TGTGCCAGCAGTTCTACTAGCGGGACACGCCCCTACGAGCAGTACTTC.